This TCR beta chain was identified in a study of T cell clones after liver transplantation. Study information: A pre-transplant mixed lymphocyte reaction with TCRbeta sequencing defined graft-donor-reactive clones followed in post-transplant blood. Apart from a few HCV-positive recipients, transplants were for non-autoimmune, non-viral reasons. At least one year of complete immunosuppression withdrawal without enzymes over twice normal defined tolerance. Study-level points and caveats: Small, mixed patient groups and varying post-transplant times limit these conclusions.

Concerning this clone itself: Its antigen is currently unknown.

Sequencing used immunoSEQ multiplex PCR; TCRdb keeps in-frame clones, though not all of them. Among 85,000 to 110,000 clones listed, about 88% were seen once. The starting material was CD4+ T cells from blood, obtained 47 months after liver transplant. This clonotype was obtained from a human patient who received a liver transplant. The graft donor may have contributed some T cells.

CDR3 residues: CSVELVPSTEAFF. The CDR3 coding sequence is TGCAGCGTTGAGCTGGTTCCGAGCACTGAAGCTTTCTTT. The chain links TRBV29-1 to TRBJ1-1; unclear D gene. Germline CDR1 reads SQVTM; CDR2 reads ANQGSEA. The ends were cut back, 3 bases at V and 4 bases at J, with 12 bases in the middle. This CDR3 has 13 residues.